A few counts support the clone carrying this T cell receptor beta chain. Its antigen is unknown. This same CDR3 is encoded by further DNA sequences in the sample. The length of the CDR3 is 13 residues. V lost 2 bases to trimming and J lost 1 base, with 8 bases between them. CDR1 and CDR2 (germline): GTSNPN, SVGIG (reference sequence). Sequenced by immunoSEQ multiplex PCR; TCRdb stores in-frame clones only, minus some. Of 850,000 to 1,200,000 clones listed, around 76% were seen once; the top ten hold 1.4%. This sample is part of a study of shared clonotypes between healthy human individuals. Study-wide background: For every donor, three CD4 naive, three CD4 memory, two CD8 naive and one CD8 memory plates were used. Study-level points and caveats: Of the naive CD4 clonotypes, approximately 5% were shared across several donors.

The sequenced sample consisted of memory CD4+ T cells sorted from blood. Subset denoted: CD45RA-negative fraction. The rearrangement links TRBV30 to TRBJ1-1; a possible D gene is TRBD1 (6 bases). The sequence derives from a man between 18 and 29 years old in good health. In nucleotides, the CDR3 is TGTGCCTGGAGTAGGGACAAGAACACTGAAGCTTTCTTT. Its protein product is CAWSRDKNTEAFF.